This TCR beta chain was profiled in a study of radiotherapy plus CTLA-4 blockade in lung cancer. Study information: For approximately 19% of patients, objective responses occurred, and around 31% had disease control.

General study findings and limits: Early clone dynamics of blood T cells, plus interferon-beta, reportedly predicted response best.

Assay used: immunoSEQ multiplex PCR; TCRdb lists only in-frame clones, some missing. The sample carries about 77,000 clones, 74% recorded once. The CDR3 spans 16 residues. This clone has only a few counts. Its antigen is unidentified. The clonotype originates from a human donor with non-small cell lung cancer whose response to radiotherapy plus ipilimumab could not be evaluated. The chain combines TRBV21-1 with TRBJ2-3; the table's D gene call, TRBD2, was not cross checked with the DNA. TRBV21-1 counts as a pseudogene. Material: peripheral blood, obtained from a patient treated with radiotherapy plus ipilimumab. The DNA of the CDR3 is TGTGCCAGCAGCAAAGGGGGAGCGGGGGGAGGAGATACGCAGTATTTT. Amino acid sequence: CASSKGGAGGGDTQYF.